This T cell receptor (beta chain) was recorded in a study of post-analysis software for immune sequencing data. The germline CDR1 and CDR2 sequences are MDHEN and SYDVKM. This CDR3 is built from 14 residues. Germline trimming cut 6 bases from V and 1 base from J; bases unmatched to any gene: 2. Findings of the study overall: The five TRBV segments detected at higher frequency in patients than in controls included TRBV5-6, TRBV5-1 and TRBV20-1.

Worth noting for this clonotype: Its antigen is unknown.

Built from TCR beta cDNA, the libraries had unique molecular identifiers in them. TCRdb reanalysed the PCR reads using MiXCR and keeps one entry per CDR3 protein. The data contain fewer than 850,000 distinct CDR3 sequences, 30% of them seen just once; the ten biggest clones take up around 0.56%. The chain couples TRBV28 to TRBJ2-5; 10 nucleotides agree with TRBD2. The sequencing input was blood. The sequence came from a girl aged 10-17 years with multiple sclerosis. In DNA form, the CDR3 reads TGTGCCAGCAGGAAGCGGGGGGGCCAAGAGACCCAGTACTTC. Protein: CASRKRGGQETQYF.